Presented here are 2 T cell receptor beta chains from one specimen sequenced in a study of OX40 agonist ivuxolimab in advanced cancers. Measured with immunoSEQ multiplex PCR; TCRdb has only the in-frame clones, and not every one. Counted here are about 100,000 clones, about 91% occurring once; the ten biggest clones make up about 0.17%. This specimen consisted of CD4+ or CD8+ T cells sorted from blood, obtained in a trial of the OX40 agonist ivuxolimab. These TCRs come from an adult with an advanced solid tumor such as melanoma, head and neck, liver or kidney cancer.

Written as DNA, the CDR3 is TGCGCCAGCAGCAAGGGGGGAGGGCAAGAGACCCAGTACTTC. This translates into CASSKGGGQETQYF. The V call is TRBV5-1, the J call TRBJ2-5; possibly TRBD2 for D (7 bases). The germline CDR1 and CDR2 sequences are SGHRS and YFSETQ. This CDR3 is 14 amino acids long. Trimming removed 4 bases at V and 2 bases at J, with 12 bases between.

The V and J genes are TRBV6-5 and TRBJ2-7; no firm D call. Germline CDR1 reads MNHEY; CDR2 reads SVGAGI. V was clipped by 5 bases and J by 7 bases, with 18 bases between them. This CDR3 is built from 14 residues. The CDR3 here is CASSRNTAAREQYF. The CDR3 DNA reads as TGTGCCAGCAGTCGCAACACGGCGGCGCGGGAGCAGTACTTC.